This TCR beta chain was captured by sequencing in a study listed by TCRdb under 2016. The library was obtained by RT-PCR. Sequencing instrument: Illumina MiSeq. Clones were called with MiXCR by TCRdb after fastp trimmed the public reads at Q25, and only in-frame beta chains were retained. Identical CDR3 protein sequences are pooled into one entry, listed with their most common genes and DNA. For this sample the table gives approximately 720,000 distinct CDR3 sequences, of which 12% to 15% were detected only once. Of the sample, just over 3.5% is held by the ten largest clones. The trim is 5 bases for V and 8 bases for J, with a gap of 16 bases between the germline ends. The CDR3 contains 15 residues, cysteine and phenylalanine counted. Only the CDR3 portion is preserved as DNA: 45 bases, with reading frame beginning at the first base. According to the germline V gene (reference sequence), CDR1 reads MNHEY and CDR2 reads SMNVEV.

This clonotype was counted many times. Its antigen is not yet known. It has no much larger one-base neighbor in the sample; base qualities were not kept. The receptor's source is a female donor in good health, serving as a healthy control. Recombination linked TRBV27 to TRBJ1-6, with the D gene uncertain. Sequencing was carried out using memory CD4+ T cells from blood. The bases read TGTGCCAGCAGTCGCACCGGGCTCTTGGATTCACCCCTCCACTTT. This codes for CASSRTGLLDSPLHF.